Presented here are 26 T cell receptor beta chains from one specimen sequenced in a study of regulatory T cells in long-lasting Graves disease. Sequencing libraries for TCR beta were prepared with iRepertoire HTBI primers and Arm-PCR of CDR3 regions. TCRdb redid the calling of the multiplex PCR reads with MiXCR, one entry per CDR3 protein. The table lists some 450,000 distinct CDR3 sequences, roughly a quarter of them singletons. The time point was: persistent/refractory GD, antithyroid drugs over 5 years with positive TRAb. RNA from PBMCs was the source of the TCR library. Material: peripheral blood mononuclear cells (PBMCs), obtained when the disease was refractory, from a patient treated with antithyroid drugs. These TCRs come from a female donor with Graves disease.

This clonotype was seen a few times. V usage is TRBV29-1 and J usage is TRBJ2-7; 10 nucleotides match TRBD1. This CDR3 has 13 residues. Per germline, CDR1 SQVTM and CDR2 ANQGSEA. With V trimmed by 4 bases and J by 6 bases, 6 bases remained unmatched. DNA for the CDR3: TGCAGCGTTGGCGGGACAGGGGTGGGCGAGCAGTACTTC. It codes for CSVGGTGVGEQYF.

The chain recombines TRBV28 with TRBJ2-2; 16 bases align to TRBD2. This CDR3 is 19 amino acids long. V lost 4 bases, J lost 4 bases, and 9 bases stayed unmatched. Germline V CDR1 and CDR2: MDHEN, SYDVKM. CDR3 amino acids: CASSSAGLAGGPGTGELFF. The DNA for the CDR3 is TGTGCCAGCAGTTCCGCGGGACTAGCGGGAGGGCCTGGCACCGGGGAGCTGTTTTTT.

This clonotype has only a few counts. The chain couples TRBV7-2 to TRBJ1-2; weak D call: TRBD1 (6 bases). The CDR3 covers 15 residues. V was trimmed by 2 bases and J by 6 bases, leaving 16 bases between them. CDR1 is SGHTA and CDR2 is FQGNSA in the germline V gene. The CDR3 DNA follows: TGTGCCAGCAGCTTACCCCCCGGGGGGCGTAATGGCTACACCTTC. This sequence encodes CASSLPPGGRNGYTF.

A word on this clonotype: A much more abundant neighbour one base away suggests this may be a read error. The chain recombines TRBV11-2 with TRBJ2-7, with D hard to call. CDR1 is SGHAT, CDR2 FQNNGV, per germline. The CDR3 is 15 residues long. The CDR3 DNA sequence: TGTGCCGGCAGCTTAGCAGCCGATAGCTCCTACGAGCAGTACTTC. It codes for CAGSLAADSSYEQYF. Together with reference TRBV11-2 and TRBJ2-7, the CDR3 gives the full variable domain: EAGVAQSPRYKIIEKRQSVAFWCNPISGHATLYWYQQILGQGPKLLIQFQNNGVVDDSQLPKDRFSAERLKGVDSTLKIQPAKLEDSAVYLCAGSLAADSSYEQYFGPGTRLTVT.

In this sample, this clonotype turned up a few times. CDR3 region: CAWTSAHNEQFF. Written as DNA, the CDR3 is TGTGCCTGGACTAGCGCCCACAATGAGCAGTTCTTC. The chain employs TRBV30 and TRBJ2-1; D is possibly TRBD2 (6 bases). The CDR3 covers 12 residues. Trimming removed 4 bases at V and 5 bases at J, with 9 bases between. Germline lookup yields CDR1 GTSNPN and CDR2 SVGIG (reference sequence). Full variable domain (remainder filled in from reference TRBV30 and TRBJ2-1): SQTIHQWPATLVQPVGSPLSLECTVEGTSNPNLYWYRQAAGRGLQLLFYSVGIGQISSEVPQNLSASRPQDRQFILSSKKLLLSDSGFYLCAWTSAHNEQFFGPGTRLTVL.

The sample holds a few counts of this clonotype. The chain joins TRBV6-5 to TRBJ2-2; 9 nucleotides match TRBD2. CDR1 and CDR2 from the germline V gene are MNHEY and SVGAGI. CDR3 size: 16 residues. The trim removed 4 bases at V and 8 bases at J, leaving 11 bases unmatched. CDR3 sequence (DNA): TGTGCCAGCAGTTTCCGACTAGCGGTCGGGAGTGGGGAGCTGTTTTTT. This codes for CASSFRLAVGSGELFF.

In this sample, this clonotype turned up many times. Here the CDR3 reads CSARPLNTEAFF. In DNA, the CDR3 is TGCAGTGCTAGACCCTTGAACACTGAAGCTTTCTTT. This chain uses TRBV20-1 with TRBJ1-1, with unresolved D. Germline V gene lookup returns CDR1 DFQATT and CDR2 SNEGSKA (reference sequence). CDR3 length equals 12 residues. V lost 2 bases and J 0 bases, leaving 4 bases between the germline ends.

The chain has TRBV7-9 and TRBJ2-7; 9 nucleotides line up with TRBD1. Germline V gene data show CDR1 as SEHNR and CDR2 as FQNEAQ (reference sequence). J lost 2 bases, V lost 4 bases, and 6 bases had no gene match. CDR3 length: 15 residues. The CDR3 coding sequence is TGTGCCAGCAGCTCCCGGGACAGGGTTACCTACGAGCAGTACTTC. It is translated as CASSSRDRVTYEQYF.

The V and J genes are TRBV20-1 and TRBJ1-1, with D tentatively TRBD1 (5 bases). V was pared by 3 bases and J by 0 bases, with 11 bases between. The CDR3 is 14 residues long. Germline V gene lookup returns CDR1 DFQATT and CDR2 SNEGSKA (reference sequence). CDR3 nucleotides: TGCAGTGCTAGGGAGACAGCTGTGAACACTGAAGCTTTCTTT. The encoded protein is CSARETAVNTEAFF.

With respect to this clonotype: It may be a read error: a sequence one base away is much more abundant. The chain's CDR3 is CASSRARGSYEQYF. The CDR3 DNA reads as TGTGCCAGCAGCCGAGCCCGGGGATCCTACGAGCAGTACTTC. The rearrangement joins TRBV3-1 to TRBJ2-7, with a possible D match to TRBD2 (5 bases). The CDR3 covers 14 residues. V was pared by 4 bases and J by 1 base, with 11 bases between. Per the germline V gene, CDR1 is LGHDT and CDR2 is YNNKEL (reference sequence).

This clonotype occurred a few times. The chain joins TRBV14 to TRBJ2-2, with D unresolved. CDR3 length equals 16 residues. Trimming shortened V by 1 base and J by 5 bases, and 14 bases separated the two germline ends. CDR1 and CDR2 from the germline V gene are SGHDN and FVKESK. CDR3 DNA: TGTGCCAGCAGCCAAGCCCTGCTAGGTAGAACCGGGGAGCTGTTTTTT. It yields the protein CASSQALLGRTGELFF.

This rearrangement joins TRBV5-1 to TRBJ2-5, with D possibly being TRBD2 (6 bases). V was trimmed by 4 bases and J by 4 bases, leaving 23 bases between them. The germline CDR1 and CDR2 sequences are SGHRS and YFSETQ. The CDR3 has 17 amino acids. CDR3 loop: CASSAGFGLLARETQYF. The CDR3 nucleotides read TGCGCCAGCAGCGCGGGGTTCGGACTACTAGCTCGAGAGACCCAGTACTTC.

This clonotype was detected a few times. V gene TRBV5-4 combines with J gene TRBJ1-1, with 7 bases aligning to TRBD1. Germline CDR1 reads SGHNT; CDR2 reads YYREEE (reference sequence). Unmatched junction bases numbered 8, after V lost 2 bases and J lost 4 bases. CDR3 size: 15 residues. CDR3: CASSFGSQGSTEAFF. The DNA of the CDR3 is TGTGCCAGCAGCTTTGGGTCACAGGGGAGCACTGAAGCTTTCTTT.

This clonotype was seen many times. V and J are TRBV6-1 and TRBJ1-6, with D possibly TRBD1 on 6 matching bases. Deletions cut 6 bases from V and 0 bases from J, with 18 bases between. The CDR3 spans 18 residues. The germline CDR1 and CDR2 sequences are MNHNS and SASEGT. The CDR3: CASSGGAGLSSYNSPLHF. The CDR3 nucleotides read TGTGCCAGCAGCGGGGGGGCTGGCCTTAGCTCCTATAATTCACCCCTCCACTTT.

In its sample, this clonotype was seen many times. The chain uses TRBV11-2 and TRBJ1-1, with D perhaps matching TRBD1 (6 bases). Looked up from germline, CDR1 is SGHAT and CDR2 is FQNNGV. The ends were cut back, 6 bases at V and 1 base at J, with 12 bases in the middle. The CDR3 extends over 14 amino acids. The DNA of the CDR3 is TGTGCCAGCAGACTCGACAGGAGGAACACTGAAGCTTTCTTT. Its translation is CASRLDRRNTEAFF.

This clonotype has a count of ten or more. This chain joins TRBV6-1 and TRBJ1-1; D gene unclear. Germline V gene sequence: CDR1 MNHNS, CDR2 SASEGT. The CDR3 extends over 15 amino acids. With 7 bases removed from V and 2 bases from J, the gap between germline ends came to 17 bases. CDR3 nucleotide sequence: TGTGCCAGCATCATAAGGGAGACATACAACACTGAAGCTTTCTTT. This encodes CASIIRETYNTEAFF.

The chain combines TRBV6-1 with TRBJ1-1; perhaps TRBD1 as D (6 bases). CDR1 is MNHNS, CDR2 SASEGT, per germline. Trimming removed 6 bases at V and 1 base at J, with 9 bases between. The CDR3 runs to 13 residues. CDR3 protein: CASRGTPNTEAFF. For the CDR3, the DNA is TGTGCCAGCAGGGGGACACCGAACACTGAAGCTTTCTTT.

This clonotype was counted many times. The genes are TRBV2 and TRBJ1-1, with D unclear. Deletions cut 3 bases from V and 0 bases from J, with 8 bases between. This CDR3 region has 14 residues. CDR1 SNHLY and CDR2 FYNNEI come from the germline V gene. CDR3 sequence (DNA): TGTGCCAGCAGTGATGCGGGTCTGAACACTGAAGCTTTCTTT. This encodes CASSDAGLNTEAFF.

This clonotype was found a few times. The chain joins TRBV20-1 to TRBJ2-2; the D gene is possibly TRBD1 (6 bases). The germline V gene encodes CDR1 DFQATT and CDR2 SNEGSKA (reference sequence). The CDR3 length is 13 residues. The V end was cut by 5 bases, the J end by 3 bases, with 10 bases between. This CDR3 is CSAEPGDTGELFF. CDR3 coding DNA: TGCAGTGCTGAACCAGGGGACACCGGGGAGCTGTTTTTT.

The chain has TRBV29-1 and TRBJ1-5; TRBD1 matches at 10 bases. Germline CDR1 and CDR2: SQVTM and ANQGSEA. After removal of 3 bases from V and 3 bases from J, the junction contained 5 bases not matched to a gene. CDR3 length: 15 residues. CDR3 sequence (DNA): TGCAGCGTTGAGTTGGGGACAGGGGACAATCAGCCCCAGCATTTT. It encodes CSVELGTGDNQPQHF. The full variable domain, in which reference TRBV29-1 and TRBJ1-5 provide the parts outside the CDR3, is SAVISQKPSRDICQRGTSLTIQCQVDSQVTMMFWYRQQPGQSLTLIATANQGSEATYESGFVIDKFPISRPNLTFSTLTVSNMSPEDSSIYLCSVELGTGDNQPQHFGDGTRLSIL.

The chain has TRBV27 and TRBJ2-7, with TRBD1 matching 11 bases. The CDR3 sequence is 14 residues long. Germline values: CDR1 MNHEY, CDR2 SMNVEV (reference sequence). V was clipped by 8 bases and J by 4 bases; unmatched bases: 7. For the CDR3, the DNA is TGTGCCAGCGGCAGGACAGGGGGCGTTTACGAGCAGTACTTC. This codes for CASGRTGGVYEQYF.

There are many counts of this clonotype. The gene calls are TRBV5-1 and TRBJ1-5; D perhaps matches TRBD1 (6 bases). The germline V gene encodes CDR1 SGHRS and CDR2 YFSETQ. The V gene lost 0 bases and the J gene lost 8 bases, with 15 bases spanning the gap. The CDR3 has 15 residues. The CDR3 bases are TGCGCCAGCAGCTTGGCCGGGGGGCGCGGGGAGCCCCAGCATTTT. Protein sequence: CASSLAGGRGEPQHF.

The chain links TRBV15 to TRBJ1-3; 10 bases fit TRBD1. CDR1 is LNHNV, CDR2 YYDKDF, per germline (reference sequence). The CDR3 is 16 amino acids. With V trimmed by 0 bases and J by 3 bases, 2 bases remained unmatched. CDR3 nucleotides: TGTGCCACCAGCAGAGATGGGACAGGGGTTGGAAACACCATATATTTT. Translating it yields CATSRDGTGVGNTIYF.

The chain carries TRBV6-2 or TRBV6-3 and TRBJ2-5; tentative D call: TRBD2 (6 bases). Germline V gene lookup returns CDR1 MNHEY and CDR2 SVGEGT. The CDR3 length is 13 residues. V was shortened by 2 bases and J by 13 bases, with 17 bases between the two germline ends. This CDR3 is CASSYEFSGDLYF. The CDR3 nucleotides read TGTGCCAGCAGTTACGAGTTTAGCGGAGATTTGTACTTC.

A remark on this clonotype: Mismatch with germline at one junction end may stem from a read error. This chain links TRBV6-9 with TRBJ1-5; 7 nucleotides line up with TRBD1. The CDR3 is made up of 14 amino acids. Per the germline V gene, CDR1 is MNHGY and CDR2 is SVAAGI. CDR3 in amino acids: CASSYIGGNQPQHF. The DNA of the CDR3 is TGTGCCAGCAGTTACATAGGGGGCAATCAGCCACAGCATTTT.

Note on this clonotype: Just one base apart from a much larger clone, this may be a read error. The V and J genes are TRBV6-1 and TRBJ2-7, with TRBD1 matching over 8 bases. There are 14 residues in the CDR3. Germline trimming cut 4 bases from V and 5 bases from J; bases unmatched to any gene: 7. Germline CDR1 is MNHNS and CDR2 is SASEGT. Here the CDR3 DNA reads TGTGCCAGCAGTGCCCAGACAGGGGCGGACGAGCAGTACTTC. Translated: CASSAQTGADEQYF.